Listed below are T cell receptor beta chains from one sample, sequenced in a study of blood T cell repertoires in COVID-19. Libraries were prepared by immunoSEQ multiplex PCR; TCRdb keeps only in-frame clonotypes and omits some of them. The sample carries a few hundred thousand clones, around 89% recorded once. The sequenced sample consisted of peripheral blood. The receptors were gathered from a woman aged 45 to 65 with COVID-19, enrolled during active disease. CDR3s include the opening cysteine and the closing phenylalanine or tryptophan. Each record gives: CDR3 protein, CDR3 DNA, CDR3 length, D gene, J gene, V gene, clone size. A D gene is named only where the DNA matches it firmly. Part of the rows lack a size; the others show once, few, many or a class for expanded clones.

cdr3_aa: CASSVGAGEADTQYF
cdr3_nt: TGTGCCAGCAGCGTAGGGGCGGGAGAGGCAGATACGCAGTATTTT
cdr3_length: 15
d_call: TRBD2
j_call: TRBJ2-3
v_call: TRBV9
clone_size: NA

cdr3_aa: CASSETWTGDGYTF
cdr3_nt: TGTGCCAGCAGTGAAACGTGGACAGGGGACGGCTACACCTTC
cdr3_length: 14
d_call: TRBD1
j_call: TRBJ1-2
v_call: TRBV2
clone_size: NA

cdr3_aa: CASSPVYIGTGDNEQFF
cdr3_nt: TGTGCCAGCTCACCAGTCTATATTGGGACAGGGGACAATGAGCAGTTCTTC
cdr3_length: 17
d_call: TRBD1
j_call: TRBJ2-1
v_call: TRBV18
clone_size: NA

cdr3_aa: CASSYSLGEQPQHF
cdr3_nt: TGTGCCAGCAGTTACTCTCTAGGGGAACAGCCCCAGCATTTT
cdr3_length: 14
d_call: NA
j_call: TRBJ1-5
v_call: TRBV6-5
clone_size: NA

cdr3_aa: CAWSVLSAEAFF
cdr3_nt: TGTGCCTGGAGTGTACTGTCGGCTGAAGCTTTCTTT
cdr3_length: 12
d_call: NA
j_call: TRBJ1-1
v_call: TRBV30
clone_size: NA

cdr3_aa: CASSRTGSGNQPQHF
cdr3_nt: TGTGCCAGCAGCCGTACAGGGTCAGGGAATCAGCCCCAGCATTTT
cdr3_length: 15
d_call: NA
j_call: TRBJ1-5
v_call: TRBV5-6
clone_size: once

cdr3_aa: CASSHGTSGRQETQYF
cdr3_nt: TGCGCCAGCAGCCACGGGACTAGCGGGAGACAAGAGACCCAGTACTTC
cdr3_length: 16
d_call: TRBD2
j_call: TRBJ2-5
v_call: TRBV5-1
clone_size: NA

cdr3_aa: CASSAGTGKFF
cdr3_nt: TGTGCCAGCAGCGCCGGGACAGGGAAGTTCTTC
cdr3_length: 11
d_call: TRBD1
j_call: TRBJ2-1
v_call: TRBV5-6
clone_size: NA

cdr3_aa: CASNQGITSYNEQFF
cdr3_nt: TGTGCCAGTAACCAGGGGATCACCTCCTACAATGAGCAGTTCTTC
cdr3_length: 15
d_call: NA
j_call: TRBJ2-1
v_call: TRBV19
clone_size: NA

cdr3_aa: CASSQISSGKETQYF
cdr3_nt: TGTGCCAGCAGCCAAATCAGTAGCGGAAAAGAGACCCAGTACTTC
cdr3_length: 15
d_call: NA
j_call: TRBJ2-5
v_call: TRBV3-1/TRBV3-2
clone_size: NA

cdr3_aa: CATSRPRRGTEAFF
cdr3_nt: TGTGCCACCAGCAGACCCCGCCGGGGCACTGAAGCTTTCTTT
cdr3_length: 14
d_call: NA
j_call: TRBJ1-1
v_call: TRBV15
clone_size: few

cdr3_aa: CASSYKGSTEAFF
cdr3_nt: TGTGCCAGCAGTTATAAGGGGTCCACTGAAGCTTTCTTT
cdr3_length: 13
d_call: NA
j_call: TRBJ1-1
v_call: TRBV6-5
clone_size: NA

cdr3_aa: CASSVDRANYGYTF
cdr3_nt: TGTGCCAGCAGTGTGGACAGGGCCAACTATGGCTACACCTTC
cdr3_length: 14
d_call: TRBD1
j_call: TRBJ1-2
v_call: TRBV27
clone_size: NA

cdr3_aa: CASSLRAGGREKLFF
cdr3_nt: TGTGCCAGCAGCCTAAGGGCAGGAGGTCGGGAAAAACTGTTTTTT
cdr3_length: 15
d_call: NA
j_call: TRBJ1-4
v_call: TRBV9
clone_size: NA

cdr3_aa: CASSSPQQGGEKLFF
cdr3_nt: TGTGCCAGCAGCTCCCCACAGCAAGGTGGTGAAAAACTGTTTTTT
cdr3_length: 15
d_call: NA
j_call: TRBJ1-4
v_call: TRBV7-8
clone_size: few

cdr3_aa: CASSETGAYGYTF
cdr3_nt: TGCGCCAGCAGCGAGACTGGGGCCTATGGCTACACCTTC
cdr3_length: 13
d_call: NA
j_call: TRBJ1-2
v_call: TRBV5-1
clone_size: NA

cdr3_aa: CASSYRTGGGEQYF
cdr3_nt: TGTGCCAGCAGCTACCGGACAGGGGGCGGCGAGCAGTACTTC
cdr3_length: 14
d_call: TRBD1
j_call: TRBJ2-7
v_call: TRBV7-6
clone_size: NA

cdr3_aa: CASSDGGAANEKLFF
cdr3_nt: TGTGCCAGCAGTGATGGGGGGGCCGCTAATGAAAAACTGTTTTTT
cdr3_length: 15
d_call: NA
j_call: TRBJ1-4
v_call: TRBV2
clone_size: NA

cdr3_aa: CASSQREGPQHF
cdr3_nt: TGTGCCAGCAGCCAGAGGGAGGGGCCCCAGCATTTT
cdr3_length: 12
d_call: NA
j_call: TRBJ1-5
v_call: TRBV6-5
clone_size: NA

cdr3_aa: CATSRLTSSSPEQFF
cdr3_nt: TGTGCCACCAGCAGGCTGACTAGCAGTTCCCCTGAGCAGTTCTTC
cdr3_length: 15
d_call: TRBD2
j_call: TRBJ2-1
v_call: TRBV15
clone_size: NA

cdr3_aa: CASSIRRTDRNTEAFF
cdr3_nt: TGTGCCAGCAGCATAAGACGGACAGACCGGAACACTGAAGCTTTCTTT
cdr3_length: 16
d_call: NA
j_call: TRBJ1-1
v_call: TRBV27
clone_size: NA

cdr3_aa: CASSQNTGQHGYTF
cdr3_nt: TGTGCCAGCAGCCAAAACACAGGGCAGCATGGCTACACCTTC
cdr3_length: 14
d_call: NA
j_call: TRBJ1-2
v_call: TRBV4-2
clone_size: NA

cdr3_aa: CASSYLGRGGYTF
cdr3_nt: TGTGCCAGCAGCTACCTAGGCCGAGGGGGCTACACCTTC
cdr3_length: 13
d_call: NA
j_call: TRBJ1-2
v_call: TRBV12-3/TRBV12-4
clone_size: NA

cdr3_aa: CASSRRGRETQYF
cdr3_nt: TGTGCCAGCAGCCGCAGGGGAAGAGAGACCCAGTACTTC
cdr3_length: 13
d_call: NA
j_call: TRBJ2-5
v_call: TRBV14
clone_size: NA